The 24 T cell receptor beta chains reported below all come from one sample, sequenced in a study of neoadjuvant anti-PD-1 for oral cavity cancer (dated by TCRdb to about 2021). What this sample's time point label stands for: before neoadjuvant nivolumab. Libraries were prepared through the immunoSEQ multiplex PCR assay. Here the immuneACCESS table is served through TCRdb, limited to in-frame sequences with V and J called. Missing clones are a known gap in these copies; in checked studies unresolved V genes cover under half, and the rest lacks a known reason. This sample holds approximately 6,800 clones; approximately 69% were observed only once. The ten biggest clones cover approximately 2.6% of the sample. This material consisted of PBMCs, taken before nivolumab (anti-PD-1) treatment. These receptors were obtained from a person between 40 and 85 years old with oral cavity squamous cell carcinoma.

The chain uses TRBV7-7 and TRBJ2-5; 15 bases align to TRBD2. CDR1 and CDR2 (germline): SSHAT, FNYEAQ (reference sequence). V lost 5 bases to trimming and J lost 3 bases; unmatched junction nucleotides: 4. This CDR3 contains 16 residues. The CDR3: CASSTGLAGGKETQYF. CDR3 sequence (DNA): TGTGCCAGCAGCACGGGACTAGCGGGGGGAAAAGAGACCCAGTACTTC.

V gene TRBV5-1 combines with J gene TRBJ2-5, with TRBD1 matching 10 bases. The trim removed 2 bases at V and 5 bases at J, leaving 15 bases unmatched. The CDR3 is 18 amino acids. Germline CDR1 and CDR2: SGHRS and YFSETQ. The CDR3 DNA reads as TGCGCCAGCAGCTTCCCCCGATCGACAGGGGGCGCCGGGGAGACCCAGTACTTC. Encoded protein: CASSFPRSTGGAGETQYF.

J is TRBJ2-5 and V is TRBV19; D perhaps matches TRBD2 (5 bases). Trimming cost V 6 bases and J 2 bases, with 13 bases left between them. Germline V gene data show CDR1 as LNHDA and CDR2 as SQIVND (reference sequence). CDR3 length equals 14 residues. DNA for the CDR3: TGTGCCAGTAGCCAAAATCGCGGGCAAGAGACCCAGTACTTC. Protein product: CASSQNRGQETQYF.

This clone has just a few counts. The chain links TRBV5-8 to TRBJ1-6, with D hard to call. CDR1 SGHTS and CDR2 YDEGEE come from the germline V gene. V was trimmed by 2 bases and J by 12 bases, leaving 6 bases between them. The CDR3 spans 11 residues. Here the CDR3 reads CASSLAEPLHF. The CDR3 DNA sequence: TGTGCCAGCAGCTTAGCTGAACCCCTCCACTTT. Looking up the rest from reference TRBV5-8 and TRBJ1-6 gives the full variable domain: EAGVTQSPTHLIKTRGQQATLRCSPISGHTSVYWYQQALGLGLQFLLWYDEGEERNRGNFPPRFSGRQFPNYSSELNVNALELEDSALYLCASSLAEPLHFGNGTRLTVT.

This rearrangement joins TRBV29-1 to TRBJ1-1; no clear D gene. This CDR3 contains 13 residues. Germline CDR1 and CDR2: SQVTM and ANQGSEA. Deletions cut 4 bases from V and 0 bases from J, with 9 bases between. In DNA, the CDR3 is TGCAGCGTTGGATCCAGTTTGAACACTGAAGCTTTCTTT. Protein product: CSVGSSLNTEAFF.

Only a few counts were recorded for this clone. The J gene is TRBJ2-2, the V gene TRBV19, with D tentatively TRBD1 (5 bases). Germline lookup yields CDR1 LNHDA and CDR2 SQIVND (reference sequence). With 4 bases removed from V and 1 base from J, the gap between germline ends came to 7 bases. This CDR3 spans 14 amino acids. CDR3 in DNA: TGTGCCAGTAGTACCGACAGGAACACCGGGGAGCTGTTTTTT. This sequence encodes CASSTDRNTGELFF.

This chain joins TRBV6-5 and TRBJ1-2, with D possibly matching TRBD1 (5 bases). This CDR3 is built from 12 residues. Germline CDR1 and CDR2: MNHEY and SVGAGI. The V gene lost 4 bases and the J gene lost 8 bases, with 11 bases spanning the gap. The CDR3 bases are TGTGCCAGCAGTTCGCCAGGGTTAGGCTACACCTTC. Its translation: CASSSPGLGYTF.

The chain recombines TRBV9 with TRBJ2-1, with D maybe TRBD2 (6 bases). Germline CDR1 is SGDLS and CDR2 is YYNGEE. V lost 0 bases to trimming and J lost 5 bases, with 12 bases between them. There are 15 residues in the CDR3. CDR3 protein: CASSVGGSGHNEQFF. The CDR3 region has the DNA TGTGCCAGCAGCGTAGGGGGAAGCGGGCACAATGAGCAGTTCTTC.

This chain links TRBV2 with TRBJ1-2; D is undetermined. Germline V gene sequence: CDR1 SNHLY, CDR2 FYNNEI. The CDR3 runs to 11 residues. The V end was cut by 1 base, the J end by 8 bases, with 5 bases between. For the CDR3, the DNA is TGTGCCAGCAGTGAAGGTCCCGGCTACACCTTC. It codes for CASSEGPGYTF. The full variable domain, in which reference TRBV2 and TRBJ1-2 provide the parts outside the CDR3, is EPEVTQTPSHQVTQMGQEVILRCVPISNHLYFYWYRQILGQKVEFLVSFYNNEISEKSEIFDDQFSVERPDGSNFTLKIRSTKLEDSAMYFCASSEGPGYTFGSGTRLTVV.

This chain joins TRBV7-2 and TRBJ1-1; D gene unclear. Trimming stripped 5 bases from V and 1 base from J, with 14 bases between. This CDR3 has 15 residues. Germline lookup yields CDR1 SGHTA and CDR2 FQGNSA. The DNA for the CDR3 is TGTGCCAGCAGCCTTAATGGACGGCCGAACACTGAAGCTTTCTTT. This codes for CASSLNGRPNTEAFF.

This clone was seen just once. J is TRBJ1-2 and V is TRBV18, with a weak D call TRBD1 (5 bases). The V end was cut by 3 bases, the J end by 4 bases, with 15 bases between. The CDR3 extends over 15 amino acids. Germline CDR1 and CDR2: KGHSH and LQKENI. The CDR3 here is CASSPPGRERYGYTF. Written as DNA, the CDR3 is TGTGCCAGCTCACCTCCGGGACGGGAGCGCTATGGCTACACCTTC.

This clone was recorded a few times. The gene calls are TRBV4-1 and TRBJ1-5, with D unclear. CDR3 length: 16 residues. CDR1 and CDR2 from the germline V gene are MGHRA and YSYEKL. Trimming removed 4 bases at V and 5 bases at J, with 18 bases between. The CDR3 loop reads CASSPHAAATYQPQHF. The CDR3 DNA sequence: TGCGCCAGCAGCCCGCATGCGGCAGCTACGTATCAGCCCCAGCATTTT.

The V gene is TRBV19, the J gene TRBJ2-7; D may be TRBD2 (6 bases). V lost 1 base, J lost 3 bases, and 10 bases lay in between. The CDR3 loop spans 14 amino acids. In germline, CDR1 is LNHDA, CDR2 SQIVND (reference sequence). This chain's CDR3 is CASSIGGTHYEQYF. The CDR3 DNA reads as TGTGCCAGTAGTATAGGCGGGACCCACTACGAGCAGTACTTC.

Written as DNA, the CDR3 is TGTGCCAGCAGCCTCTTTTCGATGGGTTTTGGCAATCAGCCCCAGCATTTT. It encodes CASSLFSMGFGNQPQHF. The V call is TRBV28, the J call TRBJ1-5; no firm D call. Germline CDR1 and CDR2: MDHEN and SYDVKM. V lost 6 bases, J lost 2 bases, and 20 bases lay in between. CDR3 length: 17 residues.

This clone was recorded a few times. The CDR3 DNA is TGCGCCAGCAGCCATAACCCAGGGGCCCAAGAGACCCAGTACTTC. This sequence encodes CASSHNPGAQETQYF. V gene TRBV4-3 combines with J gene TRBJ2-5, with D possibly TRBD1 on 6 matching bases. The CDR3 runs 15 residues. V shed 3 bases and J shed 1 base, with 12 bases lying between them. Germline V gene sequence: CDR1 LGHNA, CDR2 YSLEER.

The table lists this clone with a count of one. A read error may produce the germline difference seen at one junction end. The chain combines TRBV4-2 with TRBJ2-1; 8 bases map to TRBD2. Germline V gives CDR1 LGHNA, CDR2 YNFKEQ. The CDR3 totals 16 residues. The CDR3 loop reads CASGQEPGGSYNEQFF. The CDR3, as DNA: TGTGCCAGCGGCCAAGAGCCGGGGGGGTCCTACAATGAGCAGTTCTTC.

The chain joins TRBV7-8 to TRBJ1-2, with 9 bases fitting TRBD1. V shed 0 bases, J shed 3 bases, and the junction held 8 bases outside the gene matches. The CDR3 extends over 17 amino acids. Germline V gives CDR1 SGHVS, CDR2 FQNEAQ. CDR3 in DNA: TGTGCCAGCAGCTTAGCGAGTAGGGGACAGGGTCACTATGGCTACACCTTC. Protein product: CASSLASRGQGHYGYTF.

V is TRBV10-1 and J is TRBJ2-7; no clear D. Germline CDR1 WNHNN, CDR2 SYGVQD (reference sequence). Trimming took off 5 bases at V and 3 bases at J, with 11 bases between the two ends. This CDR3 comprises 13 residues. CDR3 sequence: CASSTVVGYEQYF. The CDR3 nucleotides read TGCGCCAGCAGTACCGTTGTGGGCTACGAGCAGTACTTC.

The chain carries TRBV12-5 and TRBJ2-7; the D is unclear. The CDR3 is made up of 13 amino acids. Germline V CDR1 and CDR2: LGHNT, FRNRAP. Trimming stripped 6 bases from V and 5 bases from J, with 14 bases between. The CDR3: CASGLGPTDEQYF. The CDR3, as DNA: TGTGCTAGTGGCCTAGGGCCAACCGACGAGCAGTACTTC.

This chain uses TRBV28 with TRBJ2-2; TRBD2 aligns across 8 bases. V was pared by 6 bases and J by 7 bases, with 16 bases of the junction left unmatched. Germline CDR1 and CDR2: MDHEN and SYDVKM. This CDR3 comprises 17 residues. The CDR3 DNA follows: TGTGCCAGCAGCCCCATGTTTCCGACGGGGGGGCACGGGGAGCTGTTTTTT. It codes for CASSPMFPTGGHGELFF. The full variable domain, rest sourced from reference TRBV28 and TRBJ2-2, is DVKVTQSSRYLVKRTGEKVFLECVQDMDHENMFWYRQDPGLGLRLIYFSYDVKMKEKGDIPEGYSVSREKKERFSLILESASTNQTSMYLCASSPMFPTGGHGELFFGEGSRLTVL.

In this sample, this clone turned up once. The chain carries TRBV5-1 and TRBJ2-4; possibly TRBD2 for D (5 bases). Germline-derived CDR1 and CDR2 are SGHRS and YFSETQ. Trimming left V 4 bases short and J 3 bases short, with 8 bases between. There are 13 residues in the CDR3. CDR3: CASSTGNKNIQYF. The CDR3 DNA is TGCGCCAGCAGCACGGGGAACAAAAACATTCAGTACTTC.

The chain recombines TRBV19 with TRBJ2-5; TRBD2 is a possible D gene (5 bases). Germline values: CDR1 LNHDA, CDR2 SQIVND (reference sequence). Trimming took 5 bases from V and 5 from J, leaving 9 bases between them. The CDR3 covers 12 residues. DNA of the CDR3: TGTGCCAGTAGTCCCTCGGGGGAGACCCAGTACTTC. This gives the protein CASSPSGETQYF.

The rearrangement links TRBV2 to TRBJ2-7; D remains unclear. Trimming shortened V by 8 bases and J by 6 bases, and 17 bases separated the two germline ends. CDR3 length equals 13 residues. From germline, CDR1 is SNHLY and CDR2 FYNNEI. The CDR3 loop reads CASLPEWGIEQYF. The CDR3 coding sequence is TGTGCCAGCTTGCCCGAGTGGGGTATCGAGCAGTACTTC.

Remarks on this clone: The CDR3 does not close with the conserved phenylalanine or tryptophan, likely indicating a read error. The J gene is TRBJ1-2, the V gene TRBV6-1; the match to TRBD1 covers 9 bases. Germline V lookup: CDR1 MNHNS, CDR2 SASEGT. V lost 8 bases and J lost 7; bases outside the gene matches: 8. The CDR3 consists of 13 residues. CDR3 nucleotide sequence: TGTGCCAGCGCCCGGGACAGGGTGGGTGGCTACACCCTC. It codes for CASARDRVGGYTL.